These 7 T cell receptor beta chains share one sample of origin, sequenced in a study of T cell changes during pregnancy in multiple sclerosis (dated by TCRdb to 2018 to 2020). To prepare the library, the immunoSEQ multiplex PCR assay was applied. This is the immuneACCESS table as TCRdb keeps it, with only in-frame sequences that have V and J called. A part of the clones is gone; compared with another copy, unresolved V genes explain less than half, and the rest is unexplained. The sample table holds about 100,000 clones, of which 75% to 95% were seen once. The top ten clonotypes cover around 3.1% of the sample. The sequencing here drew on peripheral blood, taken in the second trimester of pregnancy. The receptors here all came from a female donor with multiple sclerosis, enrolled in a pregnancy study.

The V gene is TRBV5-1, the J gene TRBJ2-7; maybe TRBD1 (5 bases). The CDR3 extends over 12 amino acids. The V end was cut by 0 bases, the J end by 6 bases, with 7 bases between. Germline V gene sequence: CDR1 SGHRS, CDR2 YFSETQ. CDR3 DNA: TGCGCCAGCAGCTTGGAAGGGGTCGAGCAGTACTTC. Protein: CASSLEGVEQYF.

The rearrangement links TRBV25-1 to TRBJ2-1; 9 bases match TRBD2. Germline values: CDR1 MGHDK, CDR2 SYGVNS. Trimming cost V 2 bases and J 6 bases; bases outside gene matches: 8. The CDR3 runs to 16 residues. CDR3 protein: CASSEKMAGGANEQFF. Written as DNA, the CDR3 is TGTGCCAGCAGTGAAAAGATGGCGGGAGGGGCCAATGAGCAGTTCTTC.

The chain is built from TRBV4-1 and TRBJ2-1; TRBD1 is a possible D gene (6 bases). Between the trimmed V and J ends, which lost 4 bases and 7 bases, there was a span of 17 bases. This CDR3 contains 15 residues. Germline values: CDR1 MGHRA, CDR2 YSYEKL. The CDR3 sequence is CASSRNRVAGNEQFF. CDR3 in DNA: TGCGCCAGCAGCCGAAACAGGGTCGCGGGTAATGAGCAGTTCTTC.

This clone was found a few times. The genes are TRBV9 and TRBJ2-5; D is perhaps TRBD2 (5 bases). There are 15 residues in the CDR3. The germline V gene encodes CDR1 SGDLS and CDR2 YYNGEE. The V gene lost 0 bases and the J gene lost 1 base, with 10 bases spanning the gap. In nucleotides, the CDR3 is TGTGCCAGCAGCGTAGGGGGAGCGAGCCAAGAGACCCAGTACTTC. Amino acids: CASSVGGASQETQYF.

V is TRBV19 and J is TRBJ2-2; 9 bases match TRBD2. J gave up 2 bases and V 8 bases, and 12 bases lay outside the gene matches. Germline-derived CDR1 and CDR2 are LNHDA and SQIVND (reference sequence). The CDR3 runs to 17 residues. Here the CDR3 reads CASLRAGGPSNTGELFF. CDR3 sequence (DNA): TGTGCCAGTCTTAGGGCGGGAGGGCCATCAAACACCGGGGAGCTGTTTTTT.

The rearrangement uses TRBV2 and TRBJ2-2, with D possibly TRBD1 on 7 matching bases. The V end was cut by 8 bases, the J end by 7 bases, with 17 bases between. From germline, CDR1 is SNHLY and CDR2 FYNNEI. The length of the CDR3 is 14 residues. For the CDR3, the DNA is TGTGCCAGCGCGGGACAGCATTGGGGCGGGGAGCTGTTTTTT. This codes for CASAGQHWGGELFF.

The rearrangement joins TRBV21-1 to TRBJ2-7; the table assigns TRBD2, which was not confirmed against the DNA. TRBV21-1 is a listed pseudogene. The CDR3 runs 16 residues. The chain's CDR3 is CASRKGILAGANEQYF. CDR3 DNA: TGTGCCAGCAGAAAAGGCATACTAGCGGGAGCGAACGAGCAGTACTTC.